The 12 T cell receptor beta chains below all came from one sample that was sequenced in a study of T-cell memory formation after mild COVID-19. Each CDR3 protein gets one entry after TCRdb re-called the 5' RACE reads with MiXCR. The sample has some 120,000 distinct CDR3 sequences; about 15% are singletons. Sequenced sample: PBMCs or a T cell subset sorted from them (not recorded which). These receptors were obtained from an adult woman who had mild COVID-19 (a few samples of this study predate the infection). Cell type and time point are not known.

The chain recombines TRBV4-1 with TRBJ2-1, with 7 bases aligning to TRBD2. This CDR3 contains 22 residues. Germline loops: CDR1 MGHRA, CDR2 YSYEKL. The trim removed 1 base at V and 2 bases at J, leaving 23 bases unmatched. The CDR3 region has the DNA TGCGCCAGCAGCCAAGTACCTCCCAAGCCGACGAGGTGGGGGGGTACCTACAATGAGCAGTTCTTC. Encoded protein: CASSQVPPKPTRWGGTYNEQFF.

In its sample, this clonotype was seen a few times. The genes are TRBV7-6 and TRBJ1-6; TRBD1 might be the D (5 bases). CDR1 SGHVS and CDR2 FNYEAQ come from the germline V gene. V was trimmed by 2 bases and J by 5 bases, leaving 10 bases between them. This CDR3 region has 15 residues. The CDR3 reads CASSLLGPNNSPLHF. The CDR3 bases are TGTGCCAGCAGCTTATTGGGACCTAATAATTCACCCCTCCACTTT.

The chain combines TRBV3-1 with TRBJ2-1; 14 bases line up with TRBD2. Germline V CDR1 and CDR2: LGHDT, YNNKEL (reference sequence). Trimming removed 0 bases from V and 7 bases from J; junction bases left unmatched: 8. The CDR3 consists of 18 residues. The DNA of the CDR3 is TGTGCCAGCAGCCAAGATTCATGGACTAGCGGGGGGTTGAATGAGCAGTTCTTC. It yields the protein CASSQDSWTSGGLNEQFF.

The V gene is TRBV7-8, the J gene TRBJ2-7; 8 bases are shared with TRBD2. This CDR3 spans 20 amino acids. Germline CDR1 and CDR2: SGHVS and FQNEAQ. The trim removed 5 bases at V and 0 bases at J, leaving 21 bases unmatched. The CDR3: CASSLPGLVKEGSSSYEQYF. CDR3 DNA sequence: TGTGCCAGCAGCCTACCGGGACTAGTCAAAGAAGGTTCCTCCTCCTACGAGCAGTACTTC.

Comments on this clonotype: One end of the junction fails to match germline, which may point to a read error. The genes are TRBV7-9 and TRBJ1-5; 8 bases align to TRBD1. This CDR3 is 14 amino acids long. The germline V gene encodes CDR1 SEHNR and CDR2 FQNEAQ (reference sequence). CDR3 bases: TGTGCAAGCAGCGAGGGACAGGAGAATCAGCCCCAGCATTTT. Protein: CASSEGQENQPQHF.

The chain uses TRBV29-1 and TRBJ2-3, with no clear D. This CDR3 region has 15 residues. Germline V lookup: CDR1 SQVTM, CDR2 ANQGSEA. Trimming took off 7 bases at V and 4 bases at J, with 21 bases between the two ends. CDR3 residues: CSARPLVGRSDTQYF. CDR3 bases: TGCAGCGCCCGGCCCCTAGTGGGAAGGTCAGATACGCAGTATTTT.

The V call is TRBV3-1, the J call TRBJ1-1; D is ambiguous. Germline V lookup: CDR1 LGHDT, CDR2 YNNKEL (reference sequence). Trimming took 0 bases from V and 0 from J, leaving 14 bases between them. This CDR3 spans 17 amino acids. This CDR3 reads CASSQDLGSLMNTEAFF. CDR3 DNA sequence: TGTGCCAGCAGCCAAGATTTAGGTTCACTCATGAACACTGAAGCTTTCTTT.

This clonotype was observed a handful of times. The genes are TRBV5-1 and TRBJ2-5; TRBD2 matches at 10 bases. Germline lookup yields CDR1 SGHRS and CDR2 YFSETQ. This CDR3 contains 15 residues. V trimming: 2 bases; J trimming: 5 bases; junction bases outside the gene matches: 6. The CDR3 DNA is TGCGCCAGCAGCTTCCAGCGGGGGGGCCGGGAGACCCAGTACTTC. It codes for CASSFQRGGRETQYF.

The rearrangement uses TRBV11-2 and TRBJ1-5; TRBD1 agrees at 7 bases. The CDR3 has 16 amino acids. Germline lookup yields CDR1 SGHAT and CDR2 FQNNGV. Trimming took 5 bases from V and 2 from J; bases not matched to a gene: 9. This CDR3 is CASSRQTGTGNQPQHF. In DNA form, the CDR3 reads TGTGCCAGCAGCCGACAGACAGGGACGGGCAATCAGCCCCAGCATTTT.

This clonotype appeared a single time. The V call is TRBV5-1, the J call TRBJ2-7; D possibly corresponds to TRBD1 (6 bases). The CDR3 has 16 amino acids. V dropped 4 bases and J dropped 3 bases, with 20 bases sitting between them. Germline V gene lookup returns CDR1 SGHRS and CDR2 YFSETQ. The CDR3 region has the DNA TGCGCCAGCAGCCAGGGGACCAGCGCAGGGATCTACGAGCAGTACTTC. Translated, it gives CASSQGTSAGIYEQYF.

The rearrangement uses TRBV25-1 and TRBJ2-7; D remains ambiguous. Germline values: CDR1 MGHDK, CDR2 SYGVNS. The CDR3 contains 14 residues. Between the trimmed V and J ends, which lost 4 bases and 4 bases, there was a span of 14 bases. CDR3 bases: TGTGCCAGCAGTGGAACGGGTCTTCGGTACGAGCAGTACTTC. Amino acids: CASSGTGLRYEQYF.

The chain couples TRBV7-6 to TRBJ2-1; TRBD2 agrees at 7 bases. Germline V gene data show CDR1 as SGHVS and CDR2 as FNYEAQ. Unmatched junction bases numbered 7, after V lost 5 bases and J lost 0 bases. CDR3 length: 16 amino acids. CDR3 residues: CASSRRWTSSYNEQFF. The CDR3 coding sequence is TGTGCCAGCAGCCGGAGATGGACTAGCTCCTACAATGAGCAGTTCTTC. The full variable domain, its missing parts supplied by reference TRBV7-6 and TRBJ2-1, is GAGVSQSPRYKVTKRGQDVALRCDPISGHVSLYWYRQALGQGPEFLTYFNYEAQQDKSGLPNDRFSAERPEGSISTLTIQRTEQRDSAMYRCASSRRWTSSYNEQFFGPGTRLTVL.